These 15 T cell receptor beta chains were sequenced from one sample in a study of blood T cell repertoires in COVID-19. TCRdb keeps only in-frame clones here, not all; method: immunoSEQ multiplex PCR. The table has about 320,000 clones, under 90% seen once. Sequencing was performed on peripheral blood. Receptors originate from a woman aged 30 to 39 with COVID-19, enrolled during active disease.

This clone appeared once. V usage is TRBV6-5 and J usage is TRBJ1-1; possible D gene TRBD1, 6 bases. V was cut by 2 bases and J by 5 bases, with 12 bases left in between. CDR1 and CDR2 (germline): MNHEY, SVGAGI. The CDR3 extends over 14 amino acids. CDR3 loop: CASSYRTGKTEAFF. The CDR3 DNA reads TGTGCCAGCAGTTACCGAACAGGGAAAACTGAAGCTTTCTTT.

The chain is built from TRBV6-5 and TRBJ2-1; 9 positions match TRBD2. CDR1 MNHEY and CDR2 SVGAGI come from the germline V gene. The V and J ends lost 0 bases and 7 bases, in that order; junction bases with no gene match: 7. The CDR3 loop spans 16 amino acids. CDR3 DNA sequence: TGTGCCAGCAGTTACTCCGGCGGGGGGGCGATGAATGAGCAGTTCTTC. Amino acids: CASSYSGGGAMNEQFF.

As for this clone: An end of the junction differs from the germline gene, which may be a read error. This chain connects TRBV6-5 to TRBJ2-1, with 14 bases fitting TRBD2. Per the germline V gene, CDR1 is MNHEY and CDR2 is SVGAGI. CDR3 length: 15 amino acids. This CDR3 is CASSLRLAGGQDAIF. The CDR3 DNA reads as TGTGCCAGCAGTTTAAGACTAGCGGGGGGGCAGGACGCCATCTTC.

This clone occurred a few times. The CDR3 is CASSMNRGIFNEQYF. The CDR3 bases are TGTGCCAGTAGTATGAACAGGGGGATTTTTAACGAGCAGTACTTC. This chain uses TRBV19 with TRBJ2-7; 8 nucleotides match TRBD1. Germline CDR1 reads LNHDA; CDR2 reads SQIVND (reference sequence). There are 15 residues in the CDR3. V lost 3 bases and J lost 5; bases outside the gene matches: 9.

The CDR3 loop reads CASSTGQYYNSPLHF. DNA for the CDR3: TGTGCCAGCAGTACTGGACAGTACTATAATTCACCCCTCCACTTT. V is TRBV6-5 and J is TRBJ1-6; possibly TRBD1 for D (6 bases). V was shortened by 5 bases and J by 3 bases, with 11 bases between the two germline ends. From germline, CDR1 is MNHEY and CDR2 SVGAGI. The CDR3 length is 15 residues.

The chain has TRBV9 and TRBJ2-5; 8 bases are shared with TRBD2. Germline V gives CDR1 SGDLS, CDR2 YYNGEE. This CDR3 contains 14 residues. J was trimmed by 3 bases and V by 3 bases; bases with no gene match: 4. The CDR3 DNA is TGTGCCAGCAGCGCGAGCGGGGGAAAAGAGACCCAGTACTTC. As protein: CASSASGGKETQYF.

V usage is TRBV6-1 and J usage is TRBJ1-5; TRBD1 matches 8 bases. Germline CDR1 and CDR2: MNHNS and SASEGT. V was clipped by 3 bases and J by 9 bases; unmatched bases: 7. The CDR3 contains 14 residues. CDR3: CASSEGQATGPQHF. As DNA, the CDR3 is TGTGCCAGCAGTGAGGGACAGGCTACCGGGCCCCAGCATTTT.

This clone was detected only once. The gene calls are TRBV7-6 and TRBJ2-1; 15 bases align to TRBD2. The CDR3 totals 17 residues. V shed 6 bases and J 7 bases; nucleotides not matched to a gene: 10. Germline CDR1 SGHVS, CDR2 FNYEAQ. The CDR3 region has the DNA TGTGCCAGCAGTCTTATGGGACTAGCGGGGGGCAGGAATGAGCAGTTCTTC. Residues: CASSLMGLAGGRNEQFF.

This chain uses TRBV29-1 with TRBJ1-1, with D perhaps TRBD1 (5 bases). From germline, CDR1 is SQVTM and CDR2 ANQGSEA. Trimming removed 2 bases at V and 5 bases at J, with 9 bases between. This CDR3 region has 12 residues. This chain's CDR3 is CSVEPQGTEAFF. The CDR3 DNA reads as TGCAGCGTTGAACCCCAGGGAACTGAAGCTTTCTTT.

The CDR3 nucleotides are TGCGCCAGCAGCTTGACAGGGAGGGGGGAGACCCAGTACTTC. This translates into CASSLTGRGETQYF. The J gene is TRBJ2-5, the V gene TRBV5-1; the D gene is possibly TRBD2 (7 bases). The CDR3 covers 14 residues. V was shortened by 1 base and J by 5 bases, with 12 bases between the two germline ends. CDR1 is SGHRS and CDR2 is YFSETQ in the germline V gene.

This chain joins TRBV29-1 and TRBJ2-5; TRBD1 matches at 9 bases. The germline V gene encodes CDR1 SQVTM and CDR2 ANQGSEA. The CDR3 runs to 12 residues. With V trimmed by 7 bases and J by 2 bases, 2 bases remained unmatched. CDR3 protein: CSAGTGQETQYF. The CDR3 DNA reads TGCAGCGCGGGGACAGGGCAAGAGACCCAGTACTTC. The variable domain in full, completed from reference TRBV29-1 and TRBJ2-5, reads SAVISQKPSRDICQRGTSLTIQCQVDSQVTMMFWYRQQPGQSLTLIATANQGSEATYESGFVIDKFPISRPNLTFSTLTVSNMSPEDSSIYLCSAGTGQETQYFGPGTRLLVL.

The V and J genes are TRBV2 and TRBJ2-7, with 7 bases aligning to TRBD2. With 2 bases clipped from V and 6 bases from J, the junction kept 13 bases outside the gene matches. The germline V gene encodes CDR1 SNHLY and CDR2 FYNNEI. This CDR3 region has 16 residues. Here the CDR3 reads CASSELNAGVGSEQYF. The CDR3 DNA sequence: TGTGCCAGCAGTGAATTGAACGCGGGAGTGGGGAGCGAGCAGTACTTC.

The CDR3, as DNA: TGTGCCAGCAGTCCCAGACAGGGGGCTTGGGGCACAGATACGCAGTATTTT. It specifies CASSPRQGAWGTDTQYF. The chain is built from TRBV6-6 and TRBJ2-3; 10 nucleotides match TRBD1. The V gene's germline CDR1 is MNHNY and CDR2 SVGAGI (reference sequence). The CDR3 contains 17 residues. Trimming removed 5 bases from V and 1 base from J; junction bases left unmatched: 9.

The chain has TRBV5-4 and TRBJ2-3, with 13 bases matching TRBD2. The V segment lost 4 bases and the J segment 1 base; nucleotides outside the gene matches: 3. The CDR3 spans 16 residues. Germline lookup yields CDR1 SGHNT and CDR2 YYREEE (reference sequence). The CDR3 region is CASSIGLAGGTDTQYF. Written as DNA, the CDR3 is TGTGCCAGCAGCATTGGACTAGCGGGGGGCACAGATACGCAGTATTTT.

This chain links TRBV4-1 with TRBJ1-1; D not resolved. Germline CDR1 reads MGHRA; CDR2 reads YSYEKL. This CDR3 is built from 15 residues. The V end lost 4 bases, the J end lost 4 bases, and 16 bases lay between the germline ends. The DNA of the CDR3 is TGCGCCAGCAGCCCGCAAGACCGGGGTGGCACTGAAGCTTTCTTT. Protein: CASSPQDRGGTEAFF.